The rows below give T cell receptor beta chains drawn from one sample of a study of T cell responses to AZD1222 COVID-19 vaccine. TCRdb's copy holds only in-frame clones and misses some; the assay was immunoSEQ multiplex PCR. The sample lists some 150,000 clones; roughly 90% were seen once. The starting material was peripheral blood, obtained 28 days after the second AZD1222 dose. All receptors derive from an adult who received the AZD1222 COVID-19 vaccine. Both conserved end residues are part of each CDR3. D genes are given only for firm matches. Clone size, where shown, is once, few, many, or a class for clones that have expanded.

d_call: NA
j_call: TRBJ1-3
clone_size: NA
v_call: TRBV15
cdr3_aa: CATSRDGYGNTIYF
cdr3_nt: TGTGCCACCAGCAGAGACGGATATGGAAACACCATATATTTT

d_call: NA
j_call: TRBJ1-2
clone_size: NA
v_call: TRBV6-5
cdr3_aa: CASSSPDRFSYGYTF
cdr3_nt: TGTGCCAGCAGTTCCCCGGACAGATTTTCCTATGGCTACACCTTC

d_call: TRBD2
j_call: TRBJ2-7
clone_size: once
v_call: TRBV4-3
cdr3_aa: CASSQEVRTSAGEQYF
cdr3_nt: TGCGCCAGCAGCCAAGAAGTCCGGACTAGTGCTGGGGAGCAGTACTTC

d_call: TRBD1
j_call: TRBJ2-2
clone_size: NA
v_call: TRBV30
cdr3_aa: CAWRAKDRGSNTGELFF
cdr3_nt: TGTGCCTGGAGGGCAAAGGACAGGGGCTCGAACACCGGGGAGCTGTTTTTT

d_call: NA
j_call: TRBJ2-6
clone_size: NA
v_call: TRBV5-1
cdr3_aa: CASSLEGRATSGANVLTF
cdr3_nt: TGCGCCAGCAGCTTGGAAGGGCGTGCCACCTCTGGGGCCAACGTCCTGACTTTC

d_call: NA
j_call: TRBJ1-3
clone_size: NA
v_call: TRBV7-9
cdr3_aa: CASSLRQGLSGNTIYF
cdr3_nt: TGTGCCAGCAGCTTAAGGCAGGGGCTCTCTGGAAACACCATATATTTT

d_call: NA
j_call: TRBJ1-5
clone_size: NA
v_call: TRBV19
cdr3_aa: CASRPGQINQPQHF
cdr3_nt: TGTGCCAGTCGACCCGGACAGATAAATCAGCCCCAGCATTTT

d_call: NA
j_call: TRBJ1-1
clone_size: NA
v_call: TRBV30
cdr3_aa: CAWDKNTEAFF
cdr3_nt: TGTGCCTGGGACAAGAACACTGAAGCTTTCTTT

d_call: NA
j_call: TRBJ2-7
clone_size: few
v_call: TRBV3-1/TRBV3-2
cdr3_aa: CASSQVVYEQYF
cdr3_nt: TGTGCCAGCAGCCAAGTCGTCTACGAGCAGTACTTC

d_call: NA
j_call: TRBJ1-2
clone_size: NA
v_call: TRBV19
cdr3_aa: CASAQGGIKNYGYTF
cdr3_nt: TGTGCCAGTGCACAAGGGGGAATTAAGAACTATGGCTACACCTTC

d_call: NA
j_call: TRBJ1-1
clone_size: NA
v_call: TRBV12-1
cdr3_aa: CAGAPYRETTEAFF
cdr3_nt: TGTGCCGGTGCCCCTTACAGGGAGACGACTGAAGCTTTCTTT

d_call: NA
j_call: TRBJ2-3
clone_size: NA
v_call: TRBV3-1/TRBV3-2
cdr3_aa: CASSQFFTDTQYF
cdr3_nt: TGTGCCAGCAGCCAGTTTTTCACAGATACGCAGTATTTT

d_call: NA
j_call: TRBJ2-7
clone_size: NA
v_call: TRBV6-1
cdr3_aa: CASSESRTVYEQYF
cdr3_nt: TGTGCCAGCAGTGAATCGAGGACAGTCTACGAGCAGTACTTC

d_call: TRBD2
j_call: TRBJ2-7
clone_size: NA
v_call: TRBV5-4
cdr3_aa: CASSPASGGWFGEQYF
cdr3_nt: TGTGCCAGCAGCCCAGCTAGCGGGGGGTGGTTTGGCGAGCAGTACTTC

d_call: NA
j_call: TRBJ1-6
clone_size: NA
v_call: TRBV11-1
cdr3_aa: CASSLNGSPLHF
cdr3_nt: TGTGCCAGCAGCTTAAATGGTTCACCCCTCCACTTT

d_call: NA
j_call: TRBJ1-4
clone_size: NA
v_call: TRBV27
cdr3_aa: CASSSSGEKLFF
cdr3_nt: TGTGCCAGCAGTTCGTCTGGGGAAAAACTGTTTTTT

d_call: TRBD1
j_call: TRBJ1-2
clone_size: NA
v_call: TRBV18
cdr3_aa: CASSPTGGADGYTF
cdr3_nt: TGTGCCAGCTCACCCACAGGGGGAGCGGATGGCTACACCTTC

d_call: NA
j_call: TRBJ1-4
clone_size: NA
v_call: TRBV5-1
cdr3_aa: CASSLGQVREKLFF
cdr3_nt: TGCGCCAGCAGCTTGGGGCAAGTTCGGGAAAAACTGTTTTTT

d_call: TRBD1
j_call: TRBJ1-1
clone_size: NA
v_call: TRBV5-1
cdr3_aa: CASSRQGGTGTEAFF
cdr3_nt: TGCGCCAGCAGCCGACAGGGTGGGACGGGTACTGAAGCTTTCTTT

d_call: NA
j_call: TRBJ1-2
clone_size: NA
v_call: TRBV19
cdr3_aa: CASSINLDPGDGYTF
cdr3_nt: TGTGCCAGTAGTATCAACCTAGACCCGGGAGATGGCTACACCTTC

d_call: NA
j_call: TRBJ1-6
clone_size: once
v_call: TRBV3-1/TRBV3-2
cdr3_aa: CASSQANSPLHF
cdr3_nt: TGTGCCAGCAGCCAAGCCAATTCACCCCTCCACTTT

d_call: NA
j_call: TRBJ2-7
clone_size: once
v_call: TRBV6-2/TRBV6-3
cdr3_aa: CASSHVGNEQYF
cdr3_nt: TGTGCCAGCAGCCACGTTGGAAACGAGCAGTACTTC

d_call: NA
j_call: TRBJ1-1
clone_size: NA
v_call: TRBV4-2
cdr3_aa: CASSQDGRDTEAFF
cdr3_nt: TGTGCCAGCAGCCAAGACGGGCGGGACACTGAAGCTTTCTTT

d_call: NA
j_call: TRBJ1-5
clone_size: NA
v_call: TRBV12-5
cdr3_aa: CASGLYSNHQPQHF
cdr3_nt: TGTGCTAGTGGTCTTTACAGCAACCATCAGCCCCAGCATTTT

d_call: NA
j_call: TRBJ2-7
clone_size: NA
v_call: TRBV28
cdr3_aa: CASSSPGRLEYEQYF
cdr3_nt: TGTGCCAGCAGTTCCCCCGGAAGATTAGAATACGAGCAGTACTTC

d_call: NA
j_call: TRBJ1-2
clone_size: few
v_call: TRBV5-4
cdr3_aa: CASSLDRTYGYTF
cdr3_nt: TGTGCCAGCAGCTTGGACAGGACCTATGGCTACACCTTC

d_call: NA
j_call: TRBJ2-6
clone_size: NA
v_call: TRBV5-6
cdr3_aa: CASRPSSGANVLTF
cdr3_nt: TGTGCCAGCAGACCTAGCTCTGGGGCCAACGTCCTGACTTTC

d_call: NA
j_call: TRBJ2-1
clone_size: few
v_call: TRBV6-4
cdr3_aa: CASSEEGTTYNEQFF
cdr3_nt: TGTGCCAGCAGTGAAGAGGGGACAACCTACAATGAGCAGTTCTTC

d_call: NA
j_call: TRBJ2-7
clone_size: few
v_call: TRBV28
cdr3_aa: CASSFLQSTYEQYF
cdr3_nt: TGTGCCAGCAGTTTCTTGCAGTCTACCTACGAGCAGTACTTC